The 21 T cell receptor beta chains in this list originate from one sample, sequenced in a study of cytomegalovirus exposure and HLA in healthy donors. This PCR relied on a set of 60 Vbeta primers and 13 Jbeta primers. The protocol was immunoSEQ multiplex PCR, while the TCRdb copy is restricted to in-frame clones and leaves out a portion. The sample has under 200,000 clones, around 72% seen once. Sequencing was done on a sample of PBMCs. The origin of the receptors is a man in his fifties in good health and CMV-seronegative.

The chain is built from TRBV25-1 and TRBJ1-5; 8 positions match TRBD1. CDR1 is MGHDK and CDR2 is SYGVNS in the germline V gene. V shed 3 bases and J 4 bases; nucleotides not matched to a gene: 11. The CDR3 totals 17 residues. The CDR3 nucleotides are TGTGCCAGCAGTGACCCGGGACAGGTCCTCTCAAATCAGCCCCAGCATTTT. Protein: CASSDPGQVLSNQPQHF.

The rearrangement joins TRBV5-1 to TRBJ1-4; no firm D call. Between the trimmed V and J ends, which lost 4 bases and 8 bases, there was a span of 12 bases. This CDR3 has 13 residues. Germline V CDR1 and CDR2: SGHRS, YFSETQ. CDR3 nucleotide sequence: TGCGCCAGCAGCCCAGTAATCAACGAAAAACTGTTTTTT. This codes for CASSPVINEKLFF.

The gene calls are TRBV6-1 and TRBJ1-5; D is possibly TRBD1 (5 bases). CDR1 and CDR2 from the germline V gene are MNHNS and SASEGT. This CDR3 comprises 14 residues. Trimming removed 4 bases from V and 2 bases from J, with 9 bases in between. In DNA form, the CDR3 reads TGTGCCAGCAGTGCAGGGCAGCGCAATCAGCCCCAGCATTTT. This codes for CASSAGQRNQPQHF.

This clone appeared once. The chain carries TRBV14 and TRBJ1-4, with TRBD1 matching 8 bases. The V gene end was trimmed by 5 bases and the J gene end by 4 bases; junction bases not matched to a gene: 6. CDR1 is SGHDN, CDR2 FVKESK, per germline. This CDR3 has 15 amino acids. The CDR3 coding sequence is TGTGCCAGCAGCACGAGACAGGGGTTTAATGAAAAACTGTTTTTT. Residues: CASSTRQGFNEKLFF. The variable domain in full, completed from reference TRBV14 and TRBJ1-4, reads EAGVTQFPSHSVIEKGQTVTLRCDPISGHDNLYWYRRVMGKEIKFLLHFVKESKQDESGMPNNRFLAERTGGTYSTLKVQPAELEDSGVYFCASSTRQGFNEKLFFGSGTQLSVL.

The gene calls are TRBV5-4 and TRBJ2-1, with 8 bases identical to TRBD2. The CDR3 consists of 15 residues. The germline CDR1 and CDR2 sequences are SGHNT and YYREEE (reference sequence). The ends lost 2 bases at V and 5 bases at J; junction bases unmatched: 6. The CDR3 is CASSFGGAQNNEQFF. CDR3 bases: TGTGCCAGCAGCTTCGGGGGGGCACAAAACAATGAGCAGTTCTTC.

The chain combines TRBV11-3 with TRBJ2-1, with D perhaps TRBD1 (5 bases). V lost 5 bases and J lost 8, with 10 bases in between. Germline V gene data show CDR1 as SGHNT and CDR2 as YENEEA. The CDR3 is 12 amino acids. Here the CDR3 DNA reads TGTGCCAGCAGCGAAGGGGAATATGAGCAGTTCTTC. The encoded protein is CASSEGEYEQFF.

This clone came up once. J is TRBJ1-2 and V is TRBV7-2; D not certain. CDR1 and CDR2 (germline): SGHTA, FQGNSA. V lost 1 base, J lost 2 bases, and 8 bases lay in between. The CDR3 contains 14 residues. CDR3 sequence: CASSLDSLNYGYTF. DNA of the CDR3: TGTGCCAGCAGCTTAGACAGTCTGAACTATGGCTACACCTTC. The full variable domain, rest sourced from reference TRBV7-2 and TRBJ1-2, is GAGVSQSPSNKVTEKGKDVELRCDPISGHTALYWYRQSLGQGLEFLIYFQGNSAPDKSGLPSDRFSAERTGGSVSTLTIQRTQQEDSAVYLCASSLDSLNYGYTFGSGTRLTVV.

This clone has only one observation. The chain couples TRBV5-1 to TRBJ1-1, with 8 positions matching TRBD1. J gave up 1 base and V 3 bases, and 2 bases lay outside the gene matches. Germline CDR1 is SGHRS and CDR2 is YFSETQ. This CDR3 has 14 amino acids. This CDR3 is CASSSQGANTEAFF. DNA of the CDR3: TGCGCCAGCAGCTCCCAGGGGGCGAACACTGAAGCTTTCTTT.

This clone was recorded a few times. One end of the junction is discordant with germline, which a read error may explain. V and J are TRBV7-6 and TRBJ1-3; D ambiguous. The V gene's germline CDR1 is SGHVS and CDR2 FNYEAQ. The CDR3 length is 15 residues. This chain's CDR3 is CASSLAIAAGNTIYF. CDR3 DNA: TGTGCCAGCAGCCTAGCCATTGCCGCGGGAAACACCATATATTTT.

The rearrangement uses TRBV28 and TRBJ1-2; 8 bases align to TRBD1. Germline values: CDR1 MDHEN, CDR2 SYDVKM. V lost 6 bases to trimming and J lost 3 bases; unmatched junction nucleotides: 9. CDR3 size: 15 residues. The CDR3 DNA reads TGTGCCAGCAGACAAGACAGGGGAAAACACTATGGCTACACCTTC. Residues: CASRQDRGKHYGYTF.

The chain links TRBV5-1 to TRBJ1-2; 9 bases line up with TRBD1. Germline V gene lookup returns CDR1 SGHRS and CDR2 YFSETQ. V was clipped by 0 bases and J by 5 bases; unmatched bases: 5. CDR3 length: 15 amino acids. This CDR3 reads CASSLEGTGTYGYTF. CDR3 coding DNA: TGCGCCAGCAGCTTGGAGGGGACAGGGACGTATGGCTACACCTTC.

Written as DNA, the CDR3 is TGTGCCAGCAGTGTGGATGGGCGGGGGGCGACAGATACGCAGTATTTT. Its protein is CASSVDGRGATDTQYF. The chain couples TRBV28 to TRBJ2-3, with 8 positions matching TRBD2. The CDR3 runs 16 residues. After removal of 5 bases from V and 3 bases from J, the junction contained 10 bases not matched to a gene. CDR1 MDHEN and CDR2 SYDVKM come from the germline V gene.

In the case of this clone: Its ends do not fully match the called genes, so a read error is possible. This chain uses TRBV5-1 with TRBJ1-4, with D unresolved. Per the germline V gene, CDR1 is SGHRS and CDR2 is YFSETQ. The CDR3 spans 16 residues. The CDR3 spells CASSLRTVATSEKLFF. Written as DNA, the CDR3 is TGCGCCAGCAGCCTCCGGACTGTTGCAACTAGTGAAAAACTGTTTTTT.

The sample holds a few counts of this clone. The chain carries TRBV28 and TRBJ1-4; TRBD1 matches 11 bases. This CDR3 comprises 16 residues. Germline CDR1 reads MDHEN; CDR2 reads SYDVKM. V trimming: 4 bases; J trimming: 4 bases; junction bases outside the gene matches: 5. CDR3: CASSSWTGGGNEKLFF. In DNA, the CDR3 is TGTGCCAGCAGTTCTTGGACAGGGGGCGGTAATGAAAAACTGTTTTTT.

This clone was seen more than once but under ten times. The chain combines TRBV6-6 with TRBJ1-5; D is undetermined. The CDR3 contains 14 residues. CDR1 and CDR2 (germline): MNHNY, SVGAGI (reference sequence). The V and J ends lost 4 bases and 6 bases respectively, with 13 bases between them. CDR3 sequence reads: CASSSVRVGQPQHF. CDR3 sequence (DNA): TGTGCCAGCAGTTCCGTTCGGGTGGGTCAGCCCCAGCATTTT.

This rearrangement joins TRBV7-3 to TRBJ1-1; D not certain. The CDR3 consists of 13 residues. Per germline, CDR1 SGHTA and CDR2 FQGTGA. The ends were cut back, 5 bases at V and 1 base at J, with 8 bases in the middle. The CDR3 spells CASSTTQNTEAFF. CDR3 nucleotide sequence: TGTGCCAGCAGCACGACACAGAACACTGAAGCTTTCTTT. Full variable domain (rest looked up from reference TRBV7-3 and TRBJ1-1): GAGVSQTPSNKVTEKGKYVELRCDPISGHTALYWYRQSLGQGPEFLIYFQGTGAADDSGLPNDRFFAVRPEGSVSTLKIQRTERGDSAVYLCASSTTQNTEAFFGQGTRLTVV.

This clone has only one observation. This chain joins TRBV28 and TRBJ1-2, with TRBD1 matching 10 bases. The CDR3 runs to 14 residues. Germline assignment: CDR1 MDHEN and CDR2 SYDVKM. With V trimmed by 5 bases and J by 8 bases, 8 bases remained unmatched. The CDR3 spells CASSVRDRGRGYTF. Written as DNA, the CDR3 is TGTGCCAGCAGTGTCCGGGACAGGGGACGGGGCTACACCTTC.

The chain links TRBV7-6 to TRBJ1-1; a weak D match, TRBD1 (5 bases). The V and J ends lost 1 base and 4 bases respectively, with 7 bases between them. The CDR3 contains 13 residues. Germline CDR1 reads SGHVS; CDR2 reads FNYEAQ. The CDR3: CASSLGGGTEAFF. CDR3 DNA: TGTGCCAGCAGCTTAGGGGGGGGCACTGAAGCTTTCTTT.

The CDR3: CASSAEGQGSNQPQHF. The CDR3 region has the DNA TGTGCCAGCAGTGCCGAGGGACAGGGTAGCAATCAGCCCCAGCATTTT. The V gene is TRBV2, the J gene TRBJ1-5; 9 bases are a match to TRBD1. V trimming: 4 bases; J trimming: 0 bases; junction bases outside the gene matches: 4. The germline V gene has CDR1 SNHLY and CDR2 FYNNEI. The CDR3 is made up of 16 amino acids.

This clone appeared a single time. The genes are TRBV12-5 and TRBJ1-3; 10 nucleotides align to TRBD1. Trimming took 5 bases from V and 6 from J; bases not matched to a gene: 4. The CDR3 has 14 amino acids. Germline V gene lookup returns CDR1 LGHNT and CDR2 FRNRAP. The chain's CDR3 is CASGPGQGENTIYF. CDR3 DNA: TGTGCTAGTGGTCCCGGACAGGGGGAAAACACCATATATTTT.

The rearrangement joins TRBV5-4 to TRBJ2-6, with TRBD1 identical over 7 bases. J gave up 0 bases and V 3 bases, and 9 bases lay outside the gene matches. The CDR3 length is 18 residues. Germline assignment: CDR1 SGHNT and CDR2 YYREEE (reference sequence). The CDR3 DNA reads as TGTGCCAGCAGCTCACGACAGGGAGTTTTCTCTGGGGCCAACGTCCTGACTTTC. Translation gives CASSSRQGVFSGANVLTF.